The rows below give T cell receptor beta chains drawn from one sample of a study of control samples from healthy donors and cancer patients. Clones were sequenced by immunoSEQ multiplex PCR, and TCRdb holds only the in-frame ones, with some missing. This repertoire shows roughly 120,000 clones, roughly 91% found once; its top ten account for under 2%. Sequencing input: PBMCs. The receptors come from a man between 45 and 60 years old with head and neck cancer. CDR3s include the opening cysteine and the closing phenylalanine or tryptophan. D genes are given only for firm matches. For some rows the clone size is stated as once, few or many, or as a class when expanded; others skip it.

D gene,clone size,V gene,J gene,CDR3 DNA,CDR3 protein
.,.,TRBV5-1,TRBJ2-3,TGCGCCAGCAGCCGACTTCGCGATTCTACCACAGATACGCAGTATTTT,CASSRLRDSTTDTQYF
.,.,TRBV6-1,TRBJ2-1,TGTGCCAGCAGTGACCAGTCCTACAATGAGCAGTTCTTC,CASSDQSYNEQFF
TRBD1,few,TRBV3-1/TRBV3-2,TRBJ1-2,TGTGCCAGCAGCCAAGATCCCCCATCCAGGGGGAGAGGCTATGGCTACACCTTC,CASSQDPPSRGRGYGYTF
.,.,TRBV12-3/TRBV12-4,TRBJ1-2,TGTGCCAGCAACCACCAGGGACTGGGCGGCTACACCTTC,CASNHQGLGGYTF
.,few,TRBV18,TRBJ2-5,TGTGCCAGCTCACCGGCGGGTGCGGAGACCCAGTACTTC,CASSPAGAETQYF
.,.,TRBV6-2/TRBV6-3,TRBJ2-6,TGTGCCAGCAGTTACACAGGCCACTCTGGGGCCAACGTCCTGACTTTC,CASSYTGHSGANVLTF
.,.,TRBV3-1/TRBV3-2,TRBJ1-5,TGTGCCAGCAGCCAACGGGGTAGCAATCAGCCCCAGCATTTT,CASSQRGSNQPQHF
.,.,TRBV29-1,TRBJ1-2,TGCAGCGTTGGCAGGCCGCAGAAAGGCTACACCTTC,CSVGRPQKGYTF
.,.,TRBV24-1,TRBJ2-3,TGTGCCACCGAGAAAGGATTGGATCCCCGCACAGATACGCAGTATTTT,CATEKGLDPRTDTQYF
.,.,TRBV7-6,TRBJ2-3,TGTGCCAGCAGCTTAGGGGGGCTTACGCAGTATTTT,CASSLGGLTQYF
.,few,TRBV3-1/TRBV3-2,TRBJ1-4,TGTGCCAGCAGCCCACAGGGTTGGAGCGAAAAACTGTTTTTT,CASSPQGWSEKLFF
.,.,TRBV29-1,TRBJ2-7,TGCAGCGTTGAAGACGGCCCTACCCCCTACTTC,CSVEDGPTPYF
TRBD1,.,TRBV28,TRBJ2-5,TGTGCCAGCAGGGCCCTAGGGGGCGTAGAGACCCAGTACTTC,CASRALGGVETQYF
.,.,TRBV30,TRBJ2-5,TGTGCCTGGACGGAGTGGGCAGGAGGAGAGACCCAGTACTTC,CAWTEWAGGETQYF
TRBD1,.,TRBV27,TRBJ1-2,TGTGCCAGCAGCGCTTTGGGGACAGGATCAACCGGCTACACCTTC,CASSALGTGSTGYTF
TRBD1,.,TRBV19,TRBJ1-1,TGTGCCAGTAGTCTCACTCCGGGACAGGAGACTGAAGCTTTCTTT,CASSLTPGQETEAFF
.,.,TRBV30,TRBJ2-3,TGTGCCTGGAGGAACGCCCTCGCAGATACGCAGTATTTT,CAWRNALADTQYF
TRBD1,.,TRBV9,TRBJ2-5,TGTGCCAGCAGCCCACCACCGGACAGGGCAGACGAGACCCAGTACTTC,CASSPPPDRADETQYF
.,.,TRBV20-1,TRBJ2-5,TGCAGTGCTAGTAACCAAGAGACCCAGTACTTC,CSASNQETQYF
.,.,TRBV18,TRBJ2-5,TGTGCCAGCTCACCAACGGGTGGGCAAGAGACCCAGTACTTC,CASSPTGGQETQYF
.,.,TRBV6-6,TRBJ2-3,TGTGCCAGCAGTTACGGATTAGATACGCAGTATTTT,CASSYGLDTQYF
TRBD2,.,TRBV9,TRBJ2-2,TGTGCCAGCAGCCCGGGGGGGGCCCACACCGGGGAGCTGTTTTTT,CASSPGGAHTGELFF
TRBD1,.,TRBV5-4,TRBJ2-5,TGTGCCAGCAGCTTTTCAGGGGGCATCCAGGAGACCCAGTACTTC,CASSFSGGIQETQYF
.,once,TRBV14,TRBJ1-6,TGTGCCAGCAGCCGCGGAGGGCACTCACCCCTCCACTTT,CASSRGGHSPLHF